Below are 31 T cell receptor beta chains sequenced from a single sample in a study of cytomegalovirus exposure and HLA in healthy donors. Amplification used 60 Vbeta primers and 13 Jbeta primers. Assay: immunoSEQ multiplex PCR; the TCRdb copy retains only in-frame clones and omits some. The sample lists some 160,000 clones, roughly 80% occurring once. The sample taken for sequencing was PBMCs. These TCRs come from a man aged 50 to 60 in good health and CMV-seropositive.

This chain joins TRBV4-3 and TRBJ2-1, with 7 nucleotides matching TRBD1. Germline V lookup: CDR1 LGHNA, CDR2 YSLEER. The CDR3 runs 16 residues. The trim removed 3 bases at V and 3 bases at J, leaving 8 bases unmatched. The CDR3: CASSQRIRQGYNEQFF. In DNA, the CDR3 is TGCGCCAGCAGCCAGCGGATACGACAGGGCTACAATGAGCAGTTCTTC.

The V call is TRBV5-5, the J call TRBJ2-7; 13 nucleotides line up with TRBD2. CDR3 length: 16 amino acids. With V trimmed by 1 base and J by 3 bases, 4 bases remained unmatched. Germline CDR1 reads SGHKS; CDR2 reads YYEKEE (reference sequence). Here the CDR3 DNA reads TGTGCCAGCAGCTTGACTAGCGGGGGGGGTATCTACGAGCAGTACTTC. Translation: CASSLTSGGGIYEQYF.

The V gene is TRBV5-1, the J gene TRBJ2-1, with 11 bases fitting TRBD2. The germline V gene has CDR1 SGHRS and CDR2 YFSETQ. The CDR3 spans 15 residues. The V and J ends lost 4 bases and 6 bases, in that order; junction bases with no gene match: 6. The CDR3 region is CASSHLTSGGNEQFF. The CDR3 DNA sequence: TGCGCCAGCAGCCACCTTACTAGCGGGGGCAATGAGCAGTTCTTC.

The genes are TRBV5-4 and TRBJ1-2; a possible D gene is TRBD1 (6 bases). CDR1 is SGHNT, CDR2 YYREEE, per germline (reference sequence). V was shortened by 0 bases and J by 5 bases, with 14 bases between the two germline ends. The CDR3 is made up of 15 amino acids. This CDR3 is CASSLEIRGGYGYTF. In DNA form, the CDR3 reads TGTGCCAGCAGCTTGGAGATCAGGGGCGGTTATGGCTACACCTTC.

The CDR3, as DNA: TGTGCCAGCAGCCAAGAATGGACAGGAGTTAATGAAAAACTGTTTTTT. As protein: CASSQEWTGVNEKLFF. The chain combines TRBV4-2 with TRBJ1-4, with 7 bases lining up with TRBD1. V lost 0 bases to trimming and J lost 4 bases; unmatched junction nucleotides: 5. From germline, CDR1 is LGHNA and CDR2 YNFKEQ. CDR3 size: 16 residues.

The V gene is TRBV4-2, the J gene TRBJ2-1; TRBD2 might be the D (5 bases). The CDR3 extends over 13 amino acids. Trimming stripped 3 bases from V and 6 bases from J, with 9 bases between. Germline V gene sequence: CDR1 LGHNA, CDR2 YNFKEQ. The CDR3, as DNA: TGTGCCAGCAGCCAGGGAGATCTCAATGAGCAGTTCTTC. It codes for CASSQGDLNEQFF.

This clone came up once. This chain joins TRBV20-1 and TRBJ1-1; no firm D call. Trimming took 3 bases from V and 3 from J, leaving 5 bases between them. This CDR3 contains 11 residues. The germline V gene encodes CDR1 DFQATT and CDR2 SNEGSKA (reference sequence). In DNA, the CDR3 is TGCAGTGCTAGCAGTTACACTGAAGCTTTCTTT. Translated: CSASSYTEAFF.

The rearrangement joins TRBV4-3 to TRBJ2-4; no reliable D call. V gave up 0 bases and J gave up 0 bases, with 9 bases separating them. CDR1 is LGHNA, CDR2 YSLEER, per germline. CDR3 length equals 16 residues. DNA for the CDR3: TGCGCCAGCAGCCAAGATGTTAGACTAGCCAAAAACATTCAGTACTTC. Residues: CASSQDVRLAKNIQYF.

The rearrangement uses TRBV10-3 and TRBJ1-2; 7 positions match TRBD1. Trimming cost V 7 bases and J 3 bases; bases outside gene matches: 5. The germline CDR1 and CDR2 sequences are ENHRY and SYGVKD. CDR3 length: 13 amino acids. DNA of the CDR3: TGTGCCATCAACACAGGGGTGGACTATGGCTACACCTTC. It encodes CAINTGVDYGYTF.

The chain joins TRBV9 to TRBJ1-2, with D perhaps matching TRBD1 (6 bases). V lost 0 bases and J 6 bases, leaving 9 bases between the germline ends. The length of the CDR3 is 13 residues. Germline V gives CDR1 SGDLS, CDR2 YYNGEE. The CDR3 is CASSVGRTDGYTF. CDR3 DNA sequence: TGTGCCAGCAGCGTAGGCAGGACAGATGGCTACACCTTC.

This clone was counted a single time. The V and J genes are TRBV5-1 and TRBJ2-3; D remains unclear. Trimming left V 7 bases short and J 0 bases short, with 9 bases between. CDR3 length: 13 amino acids. Germline V gives CDR1 SGHRS, CDR2 YFSETQ. CDR3 bases: TGCGCCAGCGCATCGGGTAGCACAGATACGCAGTATTTT. This sequence encodes CASASGSTDTQYF.

The rearrangement joins TRBV6-1 to TRBJ1-5, with unresolved D. The CDR3 consists of 13 residues. The V gene lost 6 bases and the J gene lost 6 bases, with 12 bases spanning the gap. Looked up from germline, CDR1 is MNHNS and CDR2 is SASEGT. The CDR3 protein is CASRLTAGQPQHF. The CDR3, as DNA: TGTGCCAGCAGATTGACGGCAGGTCAGCCCCAGCATTTT.

This clone was seen only a few times. The chain recombines TRBV28 with TRBJ1-1; 10 bases fit TRBD1. The CDR3 is made up of 15 amino acids. Germline trimming cut 4 bases from V and 4 bases from J; bases unmatched to any gene: 6. The germline V gene encodes CDR1 MDHEN and CDR2 SYDVKM. CDR3 coding DNA: TGTGCCAGCAGTTCCCCGGGACAGGGGAGCACTGAAGCTTTCTTT. Protein product: CASSSPGQGSTEAFF.

The V call is TRBV5-1, the J call TRBJ1-4, with D possibly matching TRBD1 (6 bases). The CDR3 is 14 amino acids. V was cut by 5 bases and J by 8 bases, with 16 bases left in between. From germline, CDR1 is SGHRS and CDR2 YFSETQ. This CDR3 reads CASSLKGESEKLFF. The CDR3 bases are TGCGCCAGCAGTCTCAAGGGGGAGTCCGAAAAACTGTTTTTT.

This sequence joins TRBV16 and TRBJ2-5; D might be TRBD1 (6 bases). V lost 4 bases and J lost 2, with 14 bases in between. CDR3 size: 15 residues. Germline values: CDR1 KGHSY, CDR2 FQNENV. In DNA form, the CDR3 reads TGTGCCAGCAGCCCCAATCGAGGGGGTCAAGAGACCCAGTACTTC. Its protein is CASSPNRGGQETQYF.

The CDR3 loop is CASSDYGGVGEQYF. Here the CDR3 DNA reads TGTGCCAGCAGTGATTACGGGGGTGTCGGCGAGCAGTACTTC. The V gene is TRBV6-1, the J gene TRBJ2-7; possibly TRBD2 for D (6 bases). The CDR3 runs 14 residues. Looked up from germline, CDR1 is MNHNS and CDR2 is SASEGT. V was shortened by 3 bases and J by 6 bases, with 15 bases between the two germline ends.

This clone is a singleton in its sample. This sequence joins TRBV5-1 and TRBJ2-7, with D maybe TRBD1 (6 bases). The germline V gene encodes CDR1 SGHRS and CDR2 YFSETQ. V was trimmed by 3 bases and J by 2 bases, leaving 15 bases between them. This CDR3 region has 15 residues. The CDR3 spells CASSSRDTLTYEQYF. The CDR3 region has the DNA TGCGCCAGCAGCTCCCGGGACACCCTTACCTACGAGCAGTACTTC.

This clone was recorded only once. This chain uses TRBV9 with TRBJ1-6, with D possibly matching TRBD1 (5 bases). V was trimmed by 3 bases and J by 7 bases, leaving 11 bases between them. The CDR3 extends over 14 amino acids. The germline V gene encodes CDR1 SGDLS and CDR2 YYNGEE. The CDR3 DNA sequence: TGTGCCAGCAGCGGAAACAGGCTCAATTCACCCCTCCACTTT. Translation gives CASSGNRLNSPLHF. The full variable domain, with the rest looked up from reference TRBV9 and TRBJ1-6, is DSGVTQTPKHLITATGQRVTLRCSPRSGDLSVYWYQQSLDQGLQFLIQYYNGEERAKGNILERFSAQQFPDLHSELNLSSLELGDSALYFCASSGNRLNSPLHFGNGTRLTVT.

The chain combines TRBV5-4 with TRBJ2-5, with TRBD2 identical over 15 bases. Germline CDR1 SGHNT, CDR2 YYREEE (reference sequence). Losses at the gene ends were 0 bases for V and 4 bases for J; bases not matched to a gene: 4. The CDR3 is 17 amino acids. The CDR3 bases are TGTGCCAGCAGCTTGGGCGAGGGACTAGCGGGGGGAGAGACCCAGTACTTC. Its translation: CASSLGEGLAGGETQYF. Complete variable domain (other parts from reference TRBV5-4 and TRBJ2-5): ETGVTQSPTHLIKTRGQQVTLRCSSQSGHNTVSWYQQALGQGPQFIFQYYREEENGRGNFPPRFSGLQFPNYSSELNVNALELDDSALYLCASSLGEGLAGGETQYFGPGTRLLVL.

This sequence joins TRBV4-1 and TRBJ1-4; tentative D call: TRBD1 (5 bases). This CDR3 has 14 residues. Germline lookup yields CDR1 MGHRA and CDR2 YSYEKL. V was clipped by 5 bases and J by 6 bases, with 13 bases between them. The chain's CDR3 is CASSAGLADEKLFF. In nucleotides, the CDR3 is TGCGCCAGCAGCGCAGGGTTGGCAGATGAAAAACTGTTTTTT.

The CDR3 DNA sequence: TGTGCCAGCAGTCTCCGCACAGGGCGTTCGGCTTTCTTT. Its protein is CASSLRTGRSAFF. V is TRBV6-5 and J is TRBJ1-1; tentative D call: TRBD1 (6 bases). Germline CDR1 and CDR2: MNHEY and SVGAGI. Trimming took off 5 bases at V and 11 bases at J, with 18 bases between the two ends. This CDR3 region has 13 residues.

A few counts support this clone. This chain links TRBV6-4 with TRBJ2-1, with a tentative D call TRBD1 (6 bases). The CDR3 contains 15 residues. The ends were cut back, 5 bases at V and 8 bases at J, with 19 bases in the middle. CDR1 MRHNA and CDR2 SNTAGT come from the germline V gene. CDR3 sequence: CASSISRGGGYEQFF. The DNA of the CDR3 is TGTGCCAGCAGTATCTCACGTGGGGGCGGCTATGAGCAGTTCTTC.

The chain links TRBV5-1 to TRBJ1-6; D might be TRBD1 (5 bases). This CDR3 has 14 amino acids. Germline assignment: CDR1 SGHRS and CDR2 YFSETQ. The V and J ends lost 4 bases and 5 bases respectively, with 10 bases between them. The CDR3 loop reads CASSAGPNNSPLHF. For the CDR3, the DNA is TGCGCCAGCAGCGCGGGACCGAATAATTCACCCCTCCACTTT.

The CDR3 bases are TGCGCCAGCAGGGCTAGCGGAAAAGAGACCCAGTACTTC. Protein sequence: CASRASGKETQYF. This sequence joins TRBV10-2 and TRBJ2-5, with 7 positions matching TRBD2. V dropped 6 bases and J dropped 3; count of bases not matched to a gene: 4. The CDR3 is made up of 13 amino acids. CDR1 WSHSY and CDR2 SAAADI come from the germline V gene.

J is TRBJ1-4 and V is TRBV5-1, with 9 positions matching TRBD1. This CDR3 has 15 residues. The J segment lost 8 bases and the V segment lost 4 bases, leaving 9 bases of the junction unmatched. Germline values: CDR1 SGHRS, CDR2 YFSETQ. CDR3 sequence reads: CASSGGQGSGEKLFF. CDR3 DNA sequence: TGCGCCAGCAGCGGGGGACAGGGCTCGGGGGAAAAACTGTTTTTT. Together with reference TRBV5-1 and TRBJ1-4, the CDR3 gives the full variable domain: KAGVTQTPRYLIKTRGQQVTLSCSPISGHRSVSWYQQTPGQGLQFLFEYFSETQRNKGNFPGRFSGRQFSNSRSEMNVSTLELGDSALYLCASSGGQGSGEKLFFGSGTQLSVL.

This clone occurred a few times. The rearrangement joins TRBV4-1 to TRBJ1-5, with 7 bases that match TRBD1. The CDR3 extends over 17 amino acids. Germline CDR1 is MGHRA and CDR2 is YSYEKL. Trimming removed 8 bases from V and 5 bases from J; junction bases left unmatched: 18. The CDR3 coding sequence is TGCGCCAGCGAAGTAACCCCGACAGGGTTCAGGGATCAGCCCCAGCATTTT. This codes for CASEVTPTGFRDQPQHF.

The chain joins TRBV27 to TRBJ1-2, with D perhaps matching TRBD1 (6 bases). The CDR3 runs to 16 residues. Between the trimmed V and J ends, which lost 0 bases and 2 bases, there was a span of 13 bases. CDR1 and CDR2 (germline): MNHEY, SMNVEV (reference sequence). The CDR3 spells CASSLSPMTGNYGYTF. The CDR3, as DNA: TGTGCCAGCAGTTTATCACCAATGACAGGAAACTATGGCTACACCTTC.

The V call is TRBV23-1, the J call TRBJ2-5, with 9 bases identical to TRBD2. TRBV23-1 is an open reading frame whose function is uncertain. The CDR3 runs to 19 residues. Trimming at V came to 2 bases and at J to 4 bases, leaving 17 bases not matched to a gene. The CDR3 is CASSQAVFRRGGNGETQYF. In nucleotides, the CDR3 is TGCGCCAGCAGTCAAGCAGTATTCCGGCGGGGGGGAAACGGAGAGACCCAGTACTTC.

V gene TRBV9 combines with J gene TRBJ1-6, with unresolved D. This CDR3 region has 12 residues. Germline CDR1 is SGDLS and CDR2 is YYNGEE. V lost 0 bases to trimming and J lost 14 bases, with 9 bases between them. For the CDR3, the DNA is TGTGCCAGCAGCGTAGGCGGCGGCTCCCTCCACTTT. Protein sequence: CASSVGGGSLHF.

The chain carries TRBV4-1 and TRBJ1-2; a possible D gene is TRBD1 (6 bases). Germline CDR1 MGHRA, CDR2 YSYEKL. The CDR3 sequence is 15 residues long. Trimming removed 4 bases at V and 3 bases at J, with 15 bases between. Written as DNA, the CDR3 is TGCGCCAGCAGCCGATTACAGGGTGGGGACTATGGCTACACCTTC. It specifies CASSRLQGGDYGYTF.

The chain recombines TRBV7-2 with TRBJ2-5; TRBD2 matches 7 bases. Germline V CDR1 and CDR2: SGHTA, FQGNSA. With V trimmed by 2 bases and J by 3 bases, 6 bases remained unmatched. There are 15 residues in the CDR3. Here the CDR3 DNA reads TGTGCCAGCAGCTTATGGGGCGGGGGTAAAGAGACCCAGTACTTC. Encoded protein: CASSLWGGGKETQYF. Full variable domain (outside the CDR3, taken from reference TRBV7-2 and TRBJ2-5): GAGVSQSPSNKVTEKGKDVELRCDPISGHTALYWYRQSLGQGLEFLIYFQGNSAPDKSGLPSDRFSAERTGGSVSTLTIQRTQQEDSAVYLCASSLWGGGKETQYFGPGTRLLVL.